This T cell receptor (beta chain) was recorded in a study of blood T cell repertoires in COVID-19. Measured with immunoSEQ multiplex PCR; TCRdb has only the in-frame clones, and not every one. The sample consists of 25,000 to 30,000 clones, more than 70% of them appearing once. This CDR3 has 13 amino acids. The ends lost 6 bases at V and 4 bases at J; junction bases unmatched: 6. The germline CDR1 and CDR2 sequences are SNHLY and FYNNEI. The source is a human donor in a cohort sampled during active COVID-19. The chain couples TRBV2 to TRBJ2-7; 7 bases line up with TRBD2. What was sequenced was peripheral blood. In DNA form, the CDR3 reads TGTGCCAGCAGAGCGGGGCATGGGTACGAGCAGTACTTC. Translated: CASRAGHGYEQYF. Based on the CDR3 plus reference TRBV2 and TRBJ2-7, the full variable domain is EPEVTQTPSHQVTQMGQEVILRCVPISNHLYFYWYRQILGQKVEFLVSFYNNEISEKSEIFDDQFSVERPDGSNFTLKIRSTKLEDSAMYFCASRAGHGYEQYFGPGTRLTVT.